This T cell receptor beta chain was retrieved from a study of cytomegalovirus exposure and HLA in healthy donors. Study-wide points: According to the study, around 160 TCR beta chains were cytomegalovirus-associated. A subsequent analysis found that TCR clusters from the first cohort also tended to co-occur in the roughly 120 validation repertoires, with about 95% of cluster scores above 0. Among the CMV-associated chains, a few were confirmed in vitro as specific for CMV antigens.

To note about this clone: Antigen unknown.

V shed 2 bases, J shed 9 bases, and the junction held 6 bases outside the gene matches. CDR1 and CDR2 from the germline V gene are SGHRS and YFSETQ. The CDR3 extends over 16 amino acids. Repertoires were generated with immunoSEQ multiplex PCR, while TCRdb's copy carries only in-frame clones and drops some. Among 200,000 to 250,000 clones listed, more than 85% were seen once. The receptor comes from a man between 18 and 29 years old in good health and CMV-seropositive. The sequenced sample consisted of PBMCs. The chain recombines TRBV5-1 with TRBJ2-2, with TRBD2 identical over 14 bases. The DNA for the CDR3 is TGCGCCAGCAGCTTCACCGGGACTAGCGGGAGAAGGGAGCTGTTTTTT. It codes for CASSFTGTSGRRELFF.